Listed below are T cell receptor beta chains from one sample, sequenced in a study of shared clonotypes between healthy human individuals. Repertoires were generated with immunoSEQ multiplex PCR, while TCRdb's copy carries only in-frame clones and drops some. The data hold roughly 2 million clones, with 95% observed a single time. Material: naive CD4+ T cells sorted from blood. The receptors shown here come from a young man in good health. The CDR3 runs from the conserved cysteine through the conserved F or W. D genes are given only for firm matches. Clone size appears in some rows only: once, few, many, or a class for an expanded clone.

>.|TRBJ2-7|TRBV28|.
TGTGCCAGCACGCGGGCAGGACTCTACGAGCAGTACTTC
CASTRAGLYEQYF
>TRBD1|TRBJ2-2|TRBV5-1|.
TGCGCCAGCGAGAGGGGGCGAACCGGGGAGCTGTTTTTT
CASERGRTGELFF
>.|TRBJ2-2|TRBV7-2|.
TGTGCCAGCAGCTTAACGGGTAACACCGGGGAGCTGTTTTTT
CASSLTGNTGELFF
>.|TRBJ2-3|TRBV7-2|.
TGTGCCAGCAGCTTAGCGCTTAGGGCTAGCGCTCCAGATACGCAGTATTTT
CASSLALRASAPDTQYF
>TRBD2|TRBJ2-2|TRBV10-3|.
TGTGCCATCCGAGGACTAGCGAACACCGGGGAGCTGTTTTTT
CAIRGLANTGELFF
>.|TRBJ2-2|TRBV10-3|.
TGTGCCATCAGTGTGGGGGCCGGGGAGCTGTTTTTT
CAISVGAGELFF
>TRBD1|TRBJ2-5|TRBV12-5|.
TGTGCTAGTGATACCGGGACAGTCCAAGAGACCCAGTACTTC
CASDTGTVQETQYF
>.|TRBJ1-6|TRBV23-1|once
TGCGCCAGCAGTCAAGGTCAGGAGATTAATTCACCCCTCCACTTT
CASSQGQEINSPLHF
>.|TRBJ2-3|TRBV11-2|.
TGTGCCAGCTCCAGGGCAGAATCCACAGATACGCAGTATTTT
CASSRAESTDTQYF
>.|TRBJ1-6|TRBV27|.
TGTGCCAGCAGTTTTCTCCCCATCCGACAGGATTCACCCCTCCACTTT
CASSFLPIRQDSPLHF
>.|TRBJ1-3|TRBV19|.
TGTGCCAGTAGTATAAGACAGAACGCTGGAAACACCATATATTTT
CASSIRQNAGNTIYF
>TRBD1|TRBJ1-1|TRBV28|.
TGTGCCAGCAGTTTGGGGGACAGTGAAGCTTTCTTT
CASSLGDSEAFF
>.|TRBJ2-7|TRBV6-5|.
TGTGCCAGCAGCTGGGACATGGGAGGCTCCTACGAGCAGTACTTC
CASSWDMGGSYEQYF
>.|TRBJ2-2|TRBV11-3|.
TGTGCCAGCAGCTTTGTGAACACCGGGGAGCTGTTTTTT
CASSFVNTGELFF
>TRBD1|TRBJ1-1|TRBV10-3|.
TGTGCCCAGGGGGATGGCACTGAAGCTTTCTTT
CAQGDGTEAFF
>.|TRBJ1-5|TRBV19|once
TGTGCCAGTAGTTCATGGGGGAATCAGCCCCAGCATTTT
CASSSWGNQPQHF
>.|TRBJ2-1|TRBV30|.
TGTGCCTGGAGTGGCGGGGCGCGAGTCAATGAGCAGTTCTTC
CAWSGGARVNEQFF
>.|TRBJ2-5|TRBV7-2|.
TGTGCCAGCAGCTTAGGGGTGGTAGCGGATCAAGAGACCCAGTACTTC
CASSLGVVADQETQYF
>TRBD1|TRBJ2-2|TRBV7-2|.
TGTGCCAGCAGCACCCGACAGGGGGGGGCCGGGGAGCTGTTTTTT
CASSTRQGGAGELFF
>.|TRBJ2-3|TRBV6-5|.
TGTGCCAGCAGCTTTACTGGGTGGCGAGGGGGTACGCAGTATTTT
CASSFTGWRGGTQYF
>.|TRBJ2-7|TRBV27|.
TGTGCCAGCAGGGGGGGTGGCCCCTACGAGCAGTACTTC
CASRGGGPYEQYF
>TRBD1|TRBJ1-2|TRBV28|.
TGTGCCATCTCCGGGACAGTCTATGGCTACACCTTC
CAISGTVYGYTF
>.|TRBJ2-1|TRBV18|.
TGTGCCAGCTCACCACTCGGGCAGAACAATGAGCAGTTCTTC
CASSPLGQNNEQFF
>.|TRBJ1-1|TRBV28|.
TGTGCCAGCGGTTCCCAGAGAAACACTGAAGCTTTCTTT
CASGSQRNTEAFF
>TRBD1|TRBJ2-7|TRBV5-5|.
TGTGCCAGCAGCCAGACAGGGGGACTGAACTTC
CASSQTGGLNF
>.|TRBJ2-7|TRBV6-5|.
TGTGCCAGCAGCCCGGACTGGTTCCCCTACGAGCAGTACTTC
CASSPDWFPYEQYF
>.|TRBJ1-3|TRBV7-2|.
TGTGCCAGCAGCCCCCTGAAGGGCACTGGAAACACCATATATTTT
CASSPLKGTGNTIYF
>TRBD2|TRBJ2-5|TRBV19|.
TGTGCCAGTAGTACACGGACTAGCGGGATAGAGACCCAGTACTTC
CASSTRTSGIETQYF
>TRBD1|TRBJ2-1|TRBV2|.
TGTGCCAGCACCTTGGACAGGGGAAATGAGCAGTTCTTC
CASTLDRGNEQFF
>TRBD2|TRBJ2-3|TRBV7-2|.
TGTGCCAGCAGCTTAGGGCGAGCGGGGGGGACCGATACGCAGTATTTT
CASSLGRAGGTDTQYF
>TRBD2|TRBJ2-3|TRBV11-3|.
TGTGCCAGCAGCTTAGGTACTAGCGTAAGCACAGATACGCAGTATTTT
CASSLGTSVSTDTQYF
>TRBD1|TRBJ2-3|TRBV4-3|.
TGCGCCAGCAGCCCCGGGACAGGGGGGAATACGCAGTATTTT
CASSPGTGGNTQYF
>.|TRBJ2-2|TRBV12-2|.
TGTGCAAGTCGCGAACGCTCCACCGGGGAGCTGTTTTTT
CASRERSTGELFF
>TRBD2|TRBJ2-7|TRBV7-2|.
TGTGCCAGCAGCTTAGGGTGGGCGGAACTAGCGGTTCCCTACGAGCAGTACTTC
CASSLGWAELAVPYEQYF
>.|TRBJ1-1|TRBV28|.
TGTGCCAGCGTTCCACCGGGGCCCTCGTCGGCTACTGAAGCTTTCTTT
CASVPPGPSSATEAFF
>TRBD2|TRBJ2-5|TRBV29-1|.
TGCAGCGTTGGACTAGCGGGGAGGCCGTCTGAGACCCAGTACTTC
CSVGLAGRPSETQYF
>TRBD1|TRBJ2-2|TRBV2|.
TGTGCCAGCAGAGATTTGACAGGGTCCCCCACCGGGGAGCTGTTTTTT
CASRDLTGSPTGELFF
>.|TRBJ2-1|TRBV6-5|.
TGTGCCAGCAGTCGAGGACACAATGAGCAGTTCTTC
CASSRGHNEQFF
>.|TRBJ1-1|TRBV5-1|once
TGCGCCAGCAGCTTAGACAGAAACACTGAAGCTTTCTTT
CASSLDRNTEAFF
>.|TRBJ2-1|TRBV6-1|.
TGTGCCACCAATGAGCAGTTCTTC
CATNEQFF
>TRBD1|TRBJ2-7|TRBV14|.
TGTGCCAGCAGCCAGAACAGGGGCCAGCAGTACTTC
CASSQNRGQQYF